The clone carrying this TCR beta chain has a handful of counts. This entry belongs to a study of response to subunit inactivated influenza vaccine. TCRdb used MiXCR to reprocess the RT-PCR reads, holding one entry per CDR3 protein. The sample consists of about 780,000 distinct CDR3 sequences, 18% of them appearing once. The CDR3 length is 14 residues. Trimming removed 3 bases from V and 3 bases from J, with 12 bases in between. Here the sequenced sample was PBMCs from blood, taken 4 to 6 days after vaccination. The genes are TRBV12-3 or TRBV12-4 and TRBJ2-7; D is unclear. This receptor was identified in a man aged 50-60 years who received an inactivated influenza vaccine. CDR3 bases: TGTGCCAGCAGTTTCGGCGATATGGGCTACGAGCAGTACTTC. Translated, it gives CASSFGDMGYEQYF.